The 6 T cell receptor beta chains in this list originate from one sample, sequenced in a study of shared clonotypes between healthy human individuals (dated by TCRdb to about 2020). Library creation used the immunoSEQ multiplex PCR assay. TCRdb provides this immuneACCESS table in a form limited to in-frame rearrangements. Some clones are lacking; in checked studies, under half of them reflect an unresolved V gene, and why the rest are absent is not known. This sample gives a few million clones in total; almost 96% of them show up just once. Of the sample, over 0.1% is held by the ten largest clones. The sequencing sample was made of naive CD4+ T cells sorted from blood. Interpreted using the paper, the cell subset or site label stands for: CD45RA+ positively selected. These receptors originate from a man aged 18 to 30 in good health.

The chain is built from TRBV5-5 and TRBJ2-1, with TRBD2 matching 10 bases. Germline trimming cut 3 bases from V and 0 bases from J; bases unmatched to any gene: 15. The CDR3 runs 20 residues. Per germline, CDR1 SGHKS and CDR2 YYEKEE (reference sequence). The CDR3 region is CASSSRQGIWTSGSYNEQFF. The CDR3 region has the DNA TGTGCCAGCAGCTCCCGACAGGGAATCTGGACTAGCGGCTCCTACAATGAGCAGTTCTTC.

The V gene is TRBV30, the J gene TRBJ1-1; D remains unclear. Germline V gives CDR1 GTSNPN, CDR2 SVGIG (reference sequence). The ends were cut back, 8 bases at V and 3 bases at J, with 13 bases in the middle. The CDR3 spans 12 residues. Here the CDR3 DNA reads TGTGCCCTTCTCGGTGGTTACACTGAAGCTTTCTTT. Amino acid sequence: CALLGGYTEAFF. Complete variable domain (other parts from reference TRBV30 and TRBJ1-1): SQTIHQWPATLVQPVGSPLSLECTVEGTSNPNLYWYRQAAGRGLQLLFYSVGIGQISSEVPQNLSASRPQDRQFILSSKKLLLSDSGFYLCALLGGYTEAFFGQGTRLTVV.

The chain has TRBV6-1 and TRBJ2-1; D is possibly TRBD2 (6 bases). With 7 bases removed from V and 6 bases from J, the gap between germline ends came to 13 bases. The CDR3 runs to 13 residues. Germline V gene data show CDR1 as MNHNS and CDR2 as SASEGT. CDR3 loop: CASTRGVGNEQFF. The CDR3, as DNA: TGTGCCAGCACACGCGGGGTAGGCAATGAGCAGTTCTTC.

The rearrangement joins TRBV29-1 to TRBJ2-5; D is uncertain. CDR1 is SQVTM, CDR2 ANQGSEA, per germline. This CDR3 contains 14 residues. Trimming removed 6 bases at V and 5 bases at J, with 19 bases between. CDR3 nucleotides: TGCAGCGTCTCCGAAACGTCCGCCGGGGAGACCCAGTACTTC. Residues: CSVSETSAGETQYF.

The gene calls are TRBV7-9 and TRBJ1-2; unclear D gene. Per the germline V gene, CDR1 is SEHNR and CDR2 is FQNEAQ (reference sequence). The CDR3 runs to 12 residues. V lost 0 bases and J lost 6, with 5 bases in between. The CDR3 nucleotides read TGTGCCAGCAGCTTAGCGGGTAATGGCTACACCTTC. Protein product: CASSLAGNGYTF.

With regard to this clone: At the DNA level, this CDR3 is encoded by other sequences in the same sample as well. This chain links TRBV5-4 with TRBJ1-6; 11 nucleotides match TRBD1. CDR3 length equals 15 residues. Germline assignment: CDR1 SGHNT and CDR2 YYREEE (reference sequence). J lost 6 bases, V lost 4 bases, and 3 bases had no gene match. CDR3: CASSLGTGGNSPLHF. In DNA, the CDR3 is TGTGCCAGCAGCCTGGGGACAGGGGGTAATTCACCCCTCCACTTT.